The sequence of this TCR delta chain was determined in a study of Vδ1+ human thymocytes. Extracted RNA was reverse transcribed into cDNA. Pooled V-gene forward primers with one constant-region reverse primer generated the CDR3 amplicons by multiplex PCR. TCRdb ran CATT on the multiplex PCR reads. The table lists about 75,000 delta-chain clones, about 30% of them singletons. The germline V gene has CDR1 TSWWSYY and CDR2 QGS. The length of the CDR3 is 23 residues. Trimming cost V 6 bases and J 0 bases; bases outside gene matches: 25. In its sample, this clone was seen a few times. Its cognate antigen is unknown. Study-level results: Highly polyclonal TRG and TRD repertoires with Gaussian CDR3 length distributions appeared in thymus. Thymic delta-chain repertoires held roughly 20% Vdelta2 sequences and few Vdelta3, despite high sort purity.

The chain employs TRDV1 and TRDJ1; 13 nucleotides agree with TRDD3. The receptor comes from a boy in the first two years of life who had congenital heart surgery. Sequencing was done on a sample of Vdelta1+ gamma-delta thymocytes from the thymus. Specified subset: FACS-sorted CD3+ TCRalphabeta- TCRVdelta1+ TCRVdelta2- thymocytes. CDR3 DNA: TGTGCTCTTGGTCCTAAACGGCTTCTACCCCTACTGGGGGATACGCGGGACACCGATAAACTCATCTTT. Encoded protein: CALGPKRLLPLLGDTRDTDKLIF.